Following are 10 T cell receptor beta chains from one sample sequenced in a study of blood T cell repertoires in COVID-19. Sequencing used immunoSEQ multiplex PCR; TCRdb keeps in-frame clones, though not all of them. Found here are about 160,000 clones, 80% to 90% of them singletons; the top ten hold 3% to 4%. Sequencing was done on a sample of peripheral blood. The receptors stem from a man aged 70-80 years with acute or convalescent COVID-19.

For the CDR3, the DNA is TGTGCCAGCAGCGTTTCCGGGAGCTCCAGCACAGATACGCAGTATTTT. Translating it yields CASSVSGSSSTDTQYF. The chain links TRBV9 to TRBJ2-3; a weak D match, TRBD2 (6 bases). The length of the CDR3 is 16 residues. V gave up 2 bases and J gave up 0 bases, with 13 bases separating them. CDR1 SGDLS and CDR2 YYNGEE come from the germline V gene.

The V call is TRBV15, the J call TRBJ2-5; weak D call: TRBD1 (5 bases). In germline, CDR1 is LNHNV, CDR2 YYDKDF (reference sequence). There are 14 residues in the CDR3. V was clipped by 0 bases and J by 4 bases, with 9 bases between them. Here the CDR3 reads CATSREPRGETQYF. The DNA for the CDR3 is TGTGCCACCAGCAGAGAGCCTAGGGGAGAGACCCAGTACTTC.

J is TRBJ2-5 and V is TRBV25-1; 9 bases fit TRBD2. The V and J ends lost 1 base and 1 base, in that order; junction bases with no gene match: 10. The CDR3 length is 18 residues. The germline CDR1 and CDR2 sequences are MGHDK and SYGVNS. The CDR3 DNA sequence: TGTGCCAGCAGTGAATTTGGCGGGAGGGCCAATCCCCAAGAGACCCAGTACTTC. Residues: CASSEFGGRANPQETQYF.

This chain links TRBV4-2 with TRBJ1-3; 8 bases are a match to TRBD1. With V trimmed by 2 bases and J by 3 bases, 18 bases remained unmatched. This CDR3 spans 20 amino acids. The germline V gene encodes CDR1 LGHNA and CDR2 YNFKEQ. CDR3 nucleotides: TGTGCCAGCAGCCAACCCTCCAGGGGACAGGTTCCTCAGGGTGGAAACACCATATATTTT. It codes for CASSQPSRGQVPQGGNTIYF.

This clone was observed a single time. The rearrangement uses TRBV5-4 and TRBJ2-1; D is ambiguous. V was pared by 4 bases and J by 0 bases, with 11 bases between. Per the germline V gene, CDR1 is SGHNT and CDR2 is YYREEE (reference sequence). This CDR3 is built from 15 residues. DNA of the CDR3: TGTGCCAGCAGCCGAGGTGCGGTCTCCTACAATGAGCAGTTCTTC. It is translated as CASSRGAVSYNEQFF.

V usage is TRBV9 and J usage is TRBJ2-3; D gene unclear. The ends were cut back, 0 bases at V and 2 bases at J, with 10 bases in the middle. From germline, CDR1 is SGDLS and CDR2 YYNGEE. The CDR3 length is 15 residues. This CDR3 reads CASSVALGDTDTQYF. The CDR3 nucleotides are TGTGCCAGCAGCGTAGCATTAGGAGACACAGATACGCAGTATTTT.

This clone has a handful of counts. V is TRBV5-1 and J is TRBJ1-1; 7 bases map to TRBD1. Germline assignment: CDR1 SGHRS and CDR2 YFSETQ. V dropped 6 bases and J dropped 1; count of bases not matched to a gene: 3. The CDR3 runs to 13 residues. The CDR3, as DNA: TGCGCCAGCACCGCAGGGGGGAACACTGAAGCTTTCTTT. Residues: CASTAGGNTEAFF. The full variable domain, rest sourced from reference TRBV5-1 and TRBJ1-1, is KAGVTQTPRYLIKTRGQQVTLSCSPISGHRSVSWYQQTPGQGLQFLFEYFSETQRNKGNFPGRFSGRQFSNSRSEMNVSTLELGDSALYLCASTAGGNTEAFFGQGTRLTVV.

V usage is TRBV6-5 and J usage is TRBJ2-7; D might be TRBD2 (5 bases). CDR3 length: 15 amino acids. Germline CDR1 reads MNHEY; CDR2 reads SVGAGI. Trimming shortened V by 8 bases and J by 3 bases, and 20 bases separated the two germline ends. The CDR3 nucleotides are TGTGCCAGCTTTCCTAAACTCCCTAGCAGCTACGAGCAGTACTTC. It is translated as CASFPKLPSSYEQYF.

CDR3 in amino acids: CASSLESRGADTQYF. Written as DNA, the CDR3 is TGCGCCAGCAGCTTGGAATCCAGGGGAGCAGATACGCAGTATTTT. The V call is TRBV5-1, the J call TRBJ2-3, with D possibly TRBD1 on 6 matching bases. The V and J ends lost 0 bases and 4 bases respectively, with 12 bases between them. CDR1 is SGHRS, CDR2 YFSETQ, per germline. The CDR3 covers 15 residues. The whole variable domain, remainder taken from reference TRBV5-1 and TRBJ2-3, is KAGVTQTPRYLIKTRGQQVTLSCSPISGHRSVSWYQQTPGQGLQFLFEYFSETQRNKGNFPGRFSGRQFSNSRSEMNVSTLELGDSALYLCASSLESRGADTQYFGPGTRLTVL.

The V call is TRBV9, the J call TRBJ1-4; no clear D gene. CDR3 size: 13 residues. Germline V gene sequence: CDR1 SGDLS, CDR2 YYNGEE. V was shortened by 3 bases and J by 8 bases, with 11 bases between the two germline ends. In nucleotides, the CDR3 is TGTGCCAGCAGCGCAGGTATAAGGGAAAAACTGTTTTTT. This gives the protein CASSAGIREKLFF. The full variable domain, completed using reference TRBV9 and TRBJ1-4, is DSGVTQTPKHLITATGQRVTLRCSPRSGDLSVYWYQQSLDQGLQFLIQYYNGEERAKGNILERFSAQQFPDLHSELNLSSLELGDSALYFCASSAGIREKLFFGSGTQLSVL.